This T cell receptor (beta chain) stems from a study of T cells in Graves' hyperthyroidism and ophthalmopathy. Study-wide results and caveats: Blood also contained most expanded thyroid clonotypes above 0.001. Model-based prediction identified ophthalmopathy a median around seven months prior to its onset.

This clonotype was seen many times. Its antigen is not identified. The CDR3 is 15 amino acids. The V gene lost 0 bases and the J gene lost 2 bases, with 11 bases spanning the gap. Per germline, CDR1 MNHEY and CDR2 SVGAGI. Regions amplified from RNA transcripts were the TCR beta CDR3 regions. Using the HTBI primer set, a first-round RT-PCR was run on the TCR CDR3. A single record per CDR3 protein comes from TCRdb applying MiXCR to the multiplex PCR reads. The sample gives about 480,000 distinct CDR3 sequences, roughly 24% of which show up once; about 11% is in the top ten. Sample: blood. This TCR was sampled from a woman under 40 with Graves' ophthalmopathy. The rearrangement joins TRBV6-5 to TRBJ2-7; unclear D gene. The CDR3 DNA is TGTGCCAGCAGTTACTCGAGGCTGGAAACCTACGAGCAGTACTTC. Its translation is CASSYSRLETYEQYF.